One sample yielded the 20 T cell receptor beta chains listed below, sequenced in a study of blood T cells in healthy people across ages. The authors ran a second PCR of about 6 to 11 cycles using a sample-barcoded 5' primer and a J-beta primer mix. Via MiXCR, TCRdb re-called the 5' RACE reads, giving one row per CDR3 protein. The sample consists of 1.5 million or so distinct CDR3 sequences, under 55% of them appearing once. The source material was blood. Receptors originate from a woman aged 18 to 35 in good health.

The V call is TRBV7-3, the J call TRBJ2-1, with 8 bases aligning to TRBD2. Germline CDR1 reads SGHTA; CDR2 reads FQGTGA. Trimming took 5 bases from V and 6 from J; bases not matched to a gene: 27. The CDR3 loop spans 21 amino acids. This chain's CDR3 is CASSVGDLRPFSGGSPNEQFF. The CDR3 region has the DNA TGTGCCAGCAGCGTCGGGGACCTCCGGCCATTTTCGGGAGGGAGCCCCAATGAGCAGTTCTTC.

This chain connects TRBV27 to TRBJ2-3, with D perhaps matching TRBD1 or TRBD2 (6 bases each). The germline gives CDR1 MNHEY, CDR2 SMNVEV (reference sequence). This CDR3 has 15 amino acids. Trimming pared 8 bases from V and 0 bases from J, leaving 15 bases between. DNA for the CDR3: TGTGCCAGCTGTCCACCGGGGGCTAGCACAGATACGCAGTATTTT. Its translation is CASCPPGASTDTQYF.

This clonotype was seen ten or more times. The gene calls are TRBV28 and TRBJ2-3; 13 bases are shared with TRBD2. The CDR3 is 15 amino acids. Germline trimming cut 6 bases from V and 4 bases from J; bases unmatched to any gene: 4. The germline V gene has CDR1 MDHEN and CDR2 SYDVKM. CDR3 loop: CASSSGLAGPDTQYF. CDR3 DNA: TGTGCCAGCAGCTCGGGACTAGCGGGACCAGATACGCAGTATTTT.

This clonotype was seen a few times. The chain has TRBV28 and TRBJ2-2, with D possibly TRBD1 on 5 matching bases. CDR1 is MDHEN, CDR2 SYDVKM, per germline. CDR3 size: 16 residues. V lost 1 base, J lost 6 bases, and 15 bases lay in between. The CDR3 here is CASSLFERQIAGELFF. Written as DNA, the CDR3 is TGTGCCAGCAGTTTATTCGAAAGACAGATCGCCGGGGAGCTGTTTTTT.

The CDR3 DNA sequence: TGCAGCGTTGCGGGCCTTCGGACGGCAGATACGCAGTATTTT. Translated: CSVAGLRTADTQYF. The genes are TRBV29-1 and TRBJ2-3; D remains unclear. Germline-derived CDR1 and CDR2 are SQVTM and ANQGSEA. There are 14 residues in the CDR3. Trimming stripped 4 bases from V and 4 bases from J, with 15 bases between.

This clonotype was seen only a few times. The genes are TRBV27 and TRBJ2-7, with 8 positions matching TRBD2. The V segment lost 0 bases and the J segment 3 bases; nucleotides outside the gene matches: 7. CDR1 is MNHEY, CDR2 SMNVEV, per germline (reference sequence). This CDR3 has 16 amino acids. CDR3 sequence reads: CASSLSVGTSGYEQYF. The DNA for the CDR3 is TGTGCCAGCAGTTTATCGGTCGGGACTAGTGGCTACGAGCAGTACTTC.

V gene TRBV28 combines with J gene TRBJ2-2; 7 nucleotides match TRBD2. This CDR3 has 15 amino acids. Unmatched junction bases numbered 4, after V lost 6 bases and J lost 0 bases. CDR1 and CDR2 from the germline V gene are MDHEN and SYDVKM. The CDR3 spells CASRVSGTNTGELFF. CDR3 in DNA: TGTGCCAGCAGAGTGAGCGGGACGAACACCGGGGAGCTGTTTTTT.

The genes are TRBV7-2 and TRBJ1-4, with 9 nucleotides matching TRBD1. The CDR3 loop spans 14 amino acids. CDR1 SGHTA and CDR2 FQGNSA come from the germline V gene. V shed 1 base and J 8 bases; nucleotides not matched to a gene: 2. The CDR3 region is CASSLGDREEKLFF. DNA of the CDR3: TGTGCCAGCAGCTTAGGGGACAGGGAAGAAAAACTGTTTTTT.

The sample holds a few counts of this clonotype. J is TRBJ2-3 and V is TRBV2; TRBD2 matches at 10 bases. Germline values: CDR1 SNHLY, CDR2 FYNNEI. The CDR3 extends over 13 amino acids. The trim removed 8 bases at V and 2 bases at J, leaving 1 base unmatched. The CDR3: CASGLADTDTQYF. The CDR3, as DNA: TGTGCCAGCGGACTAGCGGACACAGATACGCAGTATTTT.

This clonotype was seen a few times. The V and J genes are TRBV7-3 and TRBJ2-1; possible D gene TRBD2, 7 bases. The germline V gene encodes CDR1 SGHTA and CDR2 FQGTGA. V was pared by 1 base and J by 4 bases, with 14 bases between. This CDR3 region has 16 residues. CDR3 protein: CASSLNPGGKYNEQFF. The CDR3 coding sequence is TGTGCCAGCAGCTTAAACCCGGGGGGCAAATACAATGAGCAGTTCTTC.

This clonotype was counted only a few times. The chain employs TRBV28 and TRBJ2-5, with a possible D match to TRBD2 (6 bases). The CDR3 spans 13 residues. The ends were cut back, 7 bases at V and 2 bases at J, with 11 bases in the middle. The V gene's germline CDR1 is MDHEN and CDR2 SYDVKM. The CDR3 reads CASTFGTQETQYF. As DNA, the CDR3 is TGTGCCAGCACCTTCGGGACTCAAGAGACCCAGTACTTC.

This clonotype was seen a few times. This chain uses TRBV5-1 with TRBJ2-5; TRBD1 is a possible D gene (6 bases). The CDR3 consists of 14 residues. V lost 7 bases and J 12 bases, leaving 25 bases between the germline ends. From germline, CDR1 is SGHRS and CDR2 YFSETQ. CDR3 region: CASGPPWTVRGKYF. The CDR3 DNA reads as TGCGCCAGCGGCCCGCCCTGGACAGTTAGGGGGAAGTACTTC.

The sample holds a few counts of this clonotype. CDR3 region: CASSERQGRGYTF. The CDR3 region has the DNA TGCGCCAGCAGTGAAAGGCAGGGTCGAGGCTACACCTTC. This chain uses TRBV10-2 with TRBJ1-2; D possibly corresponds to TRBD1 (5 bases). The ends were cut back, 3 bases at V and 8 bases at J, with 13 bases in the middle. The CDR3 is 13 amino acids. Germline CDR1 and CDR2: WSHSY and SAAADI.

The chain combines TRBV5-5 with TRBJ2-1; 7 nucleotides agree with TRBD1. Germline V CDR1 and CDR2: SGHKS, YYEKEE (reference sequence). Trimming cost V 0 bases and J 6 bases; bases outside gene matches: 3. The CDR3 extends over 14 amino acids. The CDR3 is CASSLEGTVNEQFF. As DNA, the CDR3 is TGTGCCAGCAGCTTGGAGGGGACAGTCAATGAGCAGTTCTTC.

The rearrangement joins TRBV5-4 to TRBJ2-1; possible D gene TRBD1, 5 bases. Trimming stripped 0 bases from V and 5 bases from J, with 12 bases between. This CDR3 spans 15 amino acids. Germline V gene sequence: CDR1 SGHNT, CDR2 YYREEE (reference sequence). The CDR3 nucleotides read TGTGCCAGCAGCTTGGCCTTCAGGGTCAACAATGAGCAGTTCTTC. Amino acids: CASSLAFRVNNEQFF.

This clonotype was seen more than once but under ten times. V and J are TRBV20-1 and TRBJ1-2; TRBD1 agrees at 7 bases. The CDR3 is 13 residues long. The V gene's germline CDR1 is DFQATT and CDR2 SNEGSKA (reference sequence). Trimming removed 8 bases from V and 6 bases from J; junction bases left unmatched: 12. The CDR3 DNA is TGCAGTTCCTATGACAGGGTTGGGGATGGCTACACCTTC. Residues: CSSYDRVGDGYTF.

This clonotype was counted a few times. This chain connects TRBV20-1 to TRBJ1-5; TRBD1 matches at 7 bases. The CDR3 spans 12 residues. Germline-derived CDR1 and CDR2 are DFQATT and SNEGSKA (reference sequence). Written as DNA, the CDR3 is TGCAGCCCGACAGGGAGCAATCAGCCCCAGCATTTT. Protein product: CSPTGSNQPQHF.

The rearrangement links TRBV30 to TRBJ2-2; a weak D match, TRBD2 (5 bases). Germline CDR1 GTSNPN, CDR2 SVGIG (reference sequence). This CDR3 has 14 amino acids. V lost 4 bases and J lost 1, with 10 bases in between. CDR3 protein: CAWNRGGNTGELFF. In nucleotides, the CDR3 is TGTGCCTGGAACAGAGGAGGGAACACCGGGGAGCTGTTTTTT. Complete variable domain (other parts from reference TRBV30 and TRBJ2-2): SQTIHQWPATLVQPVGSPLSLECTVEGTSNPNLYWYRQAAGRGLQLLFYSVGIGQISSEVPQNLSASRPQDRQFILSSKKLLLSDSGFYLCAWNRGGNTGELFFGEGSRLTVL.

V gene TRBV20-1 combines with J gene TRBJ2-5, with 9 positions matching TRBD1. The CDR3 is 13 amino acids. Germline lookup yields CDR1 DFQATT and CDR2 SNEGSKA (reference sequence). J lost 3 bases, V lost 7 bases, and 6 bases had no gene match. The CDR3 DNA reads TGCAGTGTTCCCGGACAGGGGAAAGAGACCCAGTACTTC. Amino acids: CSVPGQGKETQYF.

Turning to this clonotype: One end of the junction varies from germline; a read error may be responsible. The chain uses TRBV29-1 and TRBJ2-7; 10 bases agree with TRBD1. The CDR3 covers 15 residues. Germline V gene lookup returns CDR1 SQVTM and CDR2 ANQGSEA. The CDR3, as DNA: TGCAGCATTGAAGGCCCGAGGACAGGGGGCTACGAGCAGTACTTC. Protein product: CSIEGPRTGGYEQYF.